The 17 T cell receptor beta chains reported below all come from one sample, sequenced in a study of blood T cell repertoires in COVID-19. Only in-frame clones appear in the TCRdb table, and some are missing; sequencing was by immunoSEQ multiplex PCR. Counted here are some 400,000 clones, more than 85% occurring once; the ten biggest clones make up 0.86%. The sequencing sample was made of PBMCs or T cells enriched from blood (not recorded which). These receptors were collected from a woman in her thirties or forties who had been exposed to COVID-19.

The V gene is TRBV5-1, the J gene TRBJ1-3; maybe TRBD1 (6 bases). Germline-derived CDR1 and CDR2 are SGHRS and YFSETQ. The CDR3 totals 16 residues. Deletions cut 2 bases from V and 2 bases from J, with 14 bases between. CDR3 amino acids: CASSLPSGTTGNTIYF. DNA for the CDR3: TGCGCCAGCAGCTTACCTTCCGGGACAACTGGAAACACCATATATTTT.

The J gene is TRBJ2-1, the V gene TRBV11-3, with 10 nucleotides matching TRBD2. Germline lookup yields CDR1 SGHNT and CDR2 YENEEA. The CDR3 loop spans 15 amino acids. The V and J ends lost 5 bases and 8 bases, in that order; junction bases with no gene match: 9. In nucleotides, the CDR3 is TGTGCCAGCAGCCGACCTAGCGGGAGATGGGATGAGCAGTTCTTC. Its translation: CASSRPSGRWDEQFF. Full variable domain (missing parts from reference TRBV11-3 and TRBJ2-1): EAGVVQSPRYKIIEKKQPVAFWCNPISGHNTLYWYLQNLGQGPELLIRYENEEAVDDSQLPKDRFSAERLKGVDSTLKIQPAELGDSAVYLCASSRPSGRWDEQFFGPGTRLTVL.

The V call is TRBV12-3 or TRBV12-4, the J call TRBJ1-2, with unresolved D. This CDR3 is 13 amino acids long. The V gene lost 8 bases and the J gene lost 6 bases, with 16 bases spanning the gap. The CDR3 reads CASLYVGEDGYTF. CDR3 DNA: TGTGCCAGCCTATATGTCGGGGAAGATGGCTACACCTTC.

V and J are TRBV19 and TRBJ1-2; D might be TRBD1 (5 bases). V was shortened by 6 bases and J by 5 bases, with 10 bases between the two germline ends. The CDR3 is made up of 12 amino acids. Germline CDR1 LNHDA, CDR2 SQIVND (reference sequence). The CDR3 region is CASRTEIYGYTF. CDR3 nucleotides: TGTGCCAGTAGGACAGAAATATATGGCTACACCTTC.

V is TRBV5-6 and J is TRBJ2-1; 7 bases fit TRBD1. Trimming at V came to 4 bases and at J to 4 bases, leaving 5 bases not matched to a gene. Germline V gene lookup returns CDR1 SGHDT and CDR2 YYEEEE. This CDR3 spans 14 amino acids. CDR3 nucleotides: TGTGCCAGCAGCACACCGGGACAGTACAATGAGCAGTTCTTC. It specifies CASSTPGQYNEQFF. Full variable domain (missing parts from reference TRBV5-6 and TRBJ2-1): DAGVTQSPTHLIKTRGQQVTLRCSPKSGHDTVSWYQQALGQGPQFIFQYYEEEERQRGNFPDRFSGHQFPNYSSELNVNALLLGDSALYLCASSTPGQYNEQFFGPGTRLTVL.

The chain links TRBV7-6 to TRBJ2-5; 11 positions agree with TRBD2. From germline, CDR1 is SGHVS and CDR2 FNYEAQ. This CDR3 region has 17 residues. J gave up 0 bases and V 5 bases, and 8 bases lay outside the gene matches. The CDR3 region is CASSIIRLAGNQETQYF. The CDR3 nucleotides are TGTGCCAGCAGCATAATAAGACTAGCGGGGAACCAAGAGACCCAGTACTTC.

The rearrangement links TRBV18 to TRBJ2-1, with TRBD2 identical over 7 bases. Germline CDR1 KGHSH, CDR2 LQKENI. This CDR3 has 17 amino acids. With 1 base clipped from V and 6 bases from J, the junction kept 12 bases outside the gene matches. The CDR3, as DNA: TGTGCCAGCTCACCACTACGCGCTAGCGGAATCGCCAATGAGCAGTTCTTC. This encodes CASSPLRASGIANEQFF.

This chain connects TRBV19 to TRBJ2-1; TRBD2 is a possible D gene (5 bases). The CDR3 loop spans 15 amino acids. Germline CDR1 reads LNHDA; CDR2 reads SQIVND (reference sequence). V gave up 5 bases and J gave up 6 bases, with 17 bases separating them. The DNA of the CDR3 is TGTGCCAGTAGTTCCCGGGCTGGCCGGGGCAATGAGCAGTTCTTC. As protein: CASSSRAGRGNEQFF.

The chain recombines TRBV10-3 with TRBJ2-1, with 15 bases identical to TRBD2. This CDR3 is 18 amino acids long. Per the germline V gene, CDR1 is ENHRY and CDR2 is SYGVKD. Trimming removed 4 bases from V and 7 bases from J; junction bases left unmatched: 11. The chain's CDR3 is CAISGRDSGTSGRNEQFF. CDR3 coding DNA: TGTGCCATCAGTGGGAGGGACTCCGGGACTAGCGGGAGGAATGAGCAGTTCTTC.

This chain connects TRBV5-6 to TRBJ1-2, with a weak D call TRBD1 (5 bases). CDR1 SGHDT and CDR2 YYEEEE come from the germline V gene. The V end was cut by 1 base, the J end by 3 bases, with 10 bases between. The CDR3 contains 14 residues. The CDR3 DNA sequence: TGTGCCAGCAGCTTGAAGGTAGGGGACTATGGCTACACCTTC. Translation: CASSLKVGDYGYTF.

The chain uses TRBV9 and TRBJ2-1; 14 bases align to TRBD2. This CDR3 has 15 residues. Germline CDR1 SGDLS, CDR2 YYNGEE. Trimming took 3 bases from V and 15 from J; bases not matched to a gene: 11. CDR3 in amino acids: CASSATGTSGSVAFF. In DNA, the CDR3 is TGTGCCAGCAGCGCCACCGGGACTAGCGGGAGTGTGGCGTTCTTC.

The chain recombines TRBV19 with TRBJ1-2; possible D gene TRBD1, 6 bases. With 7 bases removed from V and 4 bases from J, the gap between germline ends came to 10 bases. CDR1 and CDR2 from the germline V gene are LNHDA and SQIVND (reference sequence). The CDR3 sequence is 12 residues long. CDR3 protein: CASTGGAYGYTF. Here the CDR3 DNA reads TGTGCCAGTACGGGGGGCGCCTATGGCTACACCTTC.

The rearrangement joins TRBV10-3 to TRBJ1-1, with D tentatively TRBD1 (6 bases). The CDR3 extends over 13 amino acids. Trimming took 6 bases from V and 6 from J, leaving 14 bases between them. Germline assignment: CDR1 ENHRY and CDR2 SYGVKD. As DNA, the CDR3 is TGTGCCATCAGAACGGTTGCAGGGGCTGAAGCTTTCTTT. It translates to CAIRTVAGAEAFF.

The chain combines TRBV19 with TRBJ2-1, with 8 bases aligning to TRBD1. V trimming: 2 bases; J trimming: 5 bases; junction bases outside the gene matches: 5. From germline, CDR1 is LNHDA and CDR2 SQIVND (reference sequence). This CDR3 is 15 amino acids long. The CDR3 reads CASSIQGAGNNEQFF. CDR3 nucleotide sequence: TGTGCCAGTAGTATACAGGGGGCGGGGAACAATGAGCAGTTCTTC.

The CDR3 reads CASSDRRGGYTF. For the CDR3, the DNA is TGTGCCAGCAGCGACAGAAGGGGAGGCTACACCTTC. The rearrangement joins TRBV2 to TRBJ1-2; D is possibly TRBD1 (5 bases). CDR1 is SNHLY, CDR2 FYNNEI, per germline. Between the trimmed V and J ends, which lost 6 bases and 8 bases, there was a span of 13 bases. The length of the CDR3 is 12 residues.

In this sample, this clone turned up once. V usage is TRBV7-9 and J usage is TRBJ1-4; maybe TRBD1 (5 bases). Germline loops: CDR1 SEHNR, CDR2 FQNEAQ (reference sequence). The V gene lost 5 bases and the J gene lost 4 bases, with 11 bases spanning the gap. The CDR3 is 14 amino acids. The CDR3 loop reads CASSPGLVNEKLFF. The DNA for the CDR3 is TGTGCCAGCAGCCCGGGACTGGTTAATGAAAAACTGTTTTTT.

This chain joins TRBV3-1 (or the pseudogene TRBV3-2) and TRBJ2-1; 7 bases match TRBD2. The CDR3 runs to 16 residues. With 0 bases clipped from V and 5 bases from J, the junction kept 7 bases outside the gene matches. In germline, CDR1 is LGHDT, CDR2 YNNKEL (reference sequence). CDR3 bases: TGTGCCAGCAGCCAAGAACTCGCGGGAGCGAACAATGAGCAGTTCTTC. It yields the protein CASSQELAGANNEQFF.